This T cell receptor beta chain was documented in a study of T cells in tuberculosis. V shed 4 bases and J shed 6 bases, with 10 bases lying between them. The CDR3 covers 12 residues. The germline gives CDR1 SGHNT, CDR2 YENEEA. TCRdb's copy holds only in-frame clones and misses some; the assay was immunoSEQ multiplex PCR. The sample gives 35,000 to 45,000 clones, around 94% of which show up once; roughly 2% is in the top ten. Sequenced sample: PBMCs. The chain links TRBV11-3 to TRBJ2-7; no clear D gene. The sequence was collected from a donor between 10 and 35 years old with latent tuberculosis or without tuberculosis infection. Some clones in this sample may be carry-over from other donors' samples. This CDR3 reads CASSYFGGEQYF. CDR3 in DNA: TGTGCCAGCAGCTATTTTGGCGGCGAGCAGTACTTC.